This TCR beta chain comes out of a study of blood T cell repertoires in COVID-19. Under the authors' procedure: Counts of nucleated cells, estimated from reference gene primer amplification, were obtained. Some clones are missing from TCRdb's copy, which holds only in-frame ones; the method was immunoSEQ multiplex PCR. V, J and clone size are those of that table, while D and trimming were read from the DNA. The repertoire has around 130,000 clones, 84% of them found once; the top ten carry 1.5% to 2%. This clone appeared once. Participants in the exposed group had met a COVID-19 case in the 2 weeks before joining the study. The specimen was PBMCs or T cells enriched from blood (not recorded which). This TCR came from a woman younger than 35 who had been exposed to COVID-19.

CDR3 nucleotides: TGCGCCAGCAGCACACAGGGGATGGCTGGGGCCAACGTCCTGACTTTC. It is translated as CASSTQGMAGANVLTF. The genes are TRBV5-1 and TRBJ2-6; 7 bases match TRBD1. The CDR3 spans 16 residues. The germline V gene has CDR1 SGHRS and CDR2 YFSETQ. After removal of 4 bases from V and 2 bases from J, the junction contained 6 bases not matched to a gene.